This T cell receptor beta chain derives from a study of siplizumab effects on memory and regulatory T cells. Every sample had about 100,000 of its TCR templates assayed. Sequencing used immunoSEQ multiplex PCR; TCRdb keeps in-frame clones, though not all of them. Of tens of thousands of clones in the sample, 80% to 95% were seen once. Study-level results: Naive T cell populations appeared to exhibit greater diversity than memory cells and appeared to be major alloresponse contributors. Proliferating Tregs' suppressive function in siplizumab cultures went unconfirmed.

Points on this clone: The antigen remains undetermined.

This CDR3 comprises 13 residues. V lost 4 bases and J 8 bases, leaving 14 bases between the germline ends. Germline CDR1 reads MGHRA; CDR2 reads YSYEKL. The specimen was CD8+ T cells sorted from blood. This sequence joins TRBV4-1 and TRBJ1-2; D may be TRBD1 (5 bases). The clonotype comes from a human donor in good health. CDR3: CASSPGGNAGYTF. The CDR3 bases are TGCGCCAGCAGCCCTGGGGGAAACGCCGGCTACACCTTC.